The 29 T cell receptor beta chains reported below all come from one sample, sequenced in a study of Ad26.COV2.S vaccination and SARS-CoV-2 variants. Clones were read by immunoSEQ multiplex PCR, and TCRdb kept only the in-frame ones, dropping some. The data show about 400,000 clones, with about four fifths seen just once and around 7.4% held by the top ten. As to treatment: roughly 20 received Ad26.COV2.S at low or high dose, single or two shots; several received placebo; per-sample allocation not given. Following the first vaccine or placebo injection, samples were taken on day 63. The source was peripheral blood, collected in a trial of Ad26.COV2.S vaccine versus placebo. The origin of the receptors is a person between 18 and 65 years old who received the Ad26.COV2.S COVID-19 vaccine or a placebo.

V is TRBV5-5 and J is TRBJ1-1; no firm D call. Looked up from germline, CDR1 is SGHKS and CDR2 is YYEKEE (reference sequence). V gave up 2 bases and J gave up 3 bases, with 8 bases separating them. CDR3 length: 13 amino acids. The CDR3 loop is CASSFWDDTEAFF. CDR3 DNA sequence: TGTGCCAGCAGCTTCTGGGATGACACTGAAGCTTTCTTT.

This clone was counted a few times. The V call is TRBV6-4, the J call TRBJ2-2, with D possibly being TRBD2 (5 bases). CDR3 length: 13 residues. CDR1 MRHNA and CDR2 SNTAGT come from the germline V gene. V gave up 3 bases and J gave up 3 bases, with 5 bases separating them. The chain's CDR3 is CASSEDYTGELFF. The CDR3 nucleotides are TGTGCCAGCAGTGAGGACTACACCGGGGAGCTGTTTTTT.

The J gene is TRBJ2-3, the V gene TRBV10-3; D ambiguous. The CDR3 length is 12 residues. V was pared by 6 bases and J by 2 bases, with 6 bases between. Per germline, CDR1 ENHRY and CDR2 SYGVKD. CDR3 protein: CAISNPTDTQYF. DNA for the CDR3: TGTGCCATCAGCAACCCCACAGATACGCAGTATTTT.

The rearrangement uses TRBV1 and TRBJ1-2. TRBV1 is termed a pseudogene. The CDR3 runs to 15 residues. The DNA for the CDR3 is TGCACCAGCAGCCAAGGGGAAGTGCCTACCTATGGCTACACCTTC. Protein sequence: CTSSQGEVPTYGYTF.

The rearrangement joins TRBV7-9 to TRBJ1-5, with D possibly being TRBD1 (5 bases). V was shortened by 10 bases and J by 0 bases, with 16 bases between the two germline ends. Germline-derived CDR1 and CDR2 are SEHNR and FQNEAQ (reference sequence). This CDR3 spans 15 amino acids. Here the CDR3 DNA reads TGTGCCACTTCGTCGGGGACCTATAGCAATCAGCCCCAGCATTTT. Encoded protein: CATSSGTYSNQPQHF.

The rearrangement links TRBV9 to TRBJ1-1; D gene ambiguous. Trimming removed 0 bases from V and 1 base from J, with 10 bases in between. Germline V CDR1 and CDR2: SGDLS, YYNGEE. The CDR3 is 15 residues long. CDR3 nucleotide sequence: TGTGCCAGCAGCGTAGTAGCCTCCGGGAACACTGAAGCTTTCTTT. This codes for CASSVVASGNTEAFF.

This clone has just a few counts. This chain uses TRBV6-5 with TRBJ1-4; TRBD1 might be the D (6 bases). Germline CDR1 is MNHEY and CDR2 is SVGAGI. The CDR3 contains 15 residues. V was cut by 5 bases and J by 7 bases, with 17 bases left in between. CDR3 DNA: TGTGCCAGCAGTCCAGAAGGGGGGAGACGTGAAAAACTGTTTTTT. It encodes CASSPEGGRREKLFF.

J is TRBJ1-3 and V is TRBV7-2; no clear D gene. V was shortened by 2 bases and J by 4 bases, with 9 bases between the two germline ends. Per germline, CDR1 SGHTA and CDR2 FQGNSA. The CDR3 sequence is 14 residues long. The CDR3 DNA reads TGTGCCAGCAGCTTAAATCGGAGAGGAAACACCATATATTTT. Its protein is CASSLNRRGNTIYF. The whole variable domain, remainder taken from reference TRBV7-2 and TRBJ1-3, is GAGVSQSPSNKVTEKGKDVELRCDPISGHTALYWYRQSLGQGLEFLIYFQGNSAPDKSGLPSDRFSAERTGGSVSTLTIQRTQQEDSAVYLCASSLNRRGNTIYFGEGSWLTVV.

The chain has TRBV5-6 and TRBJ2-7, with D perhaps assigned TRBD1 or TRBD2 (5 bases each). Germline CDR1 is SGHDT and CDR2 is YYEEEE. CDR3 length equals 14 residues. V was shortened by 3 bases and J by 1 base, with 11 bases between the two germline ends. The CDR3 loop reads CASSSVGTSYEQYF. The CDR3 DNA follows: TGTGCCAGCAGCTCGGTCGGGACGTCCTACGAGCAGTACTTC.

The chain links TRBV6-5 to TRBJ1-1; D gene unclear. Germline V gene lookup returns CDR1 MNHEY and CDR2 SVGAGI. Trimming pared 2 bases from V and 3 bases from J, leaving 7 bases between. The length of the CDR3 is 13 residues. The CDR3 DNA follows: TGTGCCAGCAGTTACAGGTGGGACACTGAAGCTTTCTTT. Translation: CASSYRWDTEAFF.

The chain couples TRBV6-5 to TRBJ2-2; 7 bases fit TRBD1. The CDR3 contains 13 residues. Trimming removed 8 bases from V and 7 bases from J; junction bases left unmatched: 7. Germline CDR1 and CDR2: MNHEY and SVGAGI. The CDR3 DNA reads TGTGCCAGCGGGAAACAGGGGCACGGGGAGCTGTTTTTT. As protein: CASGKQGHGELFF.

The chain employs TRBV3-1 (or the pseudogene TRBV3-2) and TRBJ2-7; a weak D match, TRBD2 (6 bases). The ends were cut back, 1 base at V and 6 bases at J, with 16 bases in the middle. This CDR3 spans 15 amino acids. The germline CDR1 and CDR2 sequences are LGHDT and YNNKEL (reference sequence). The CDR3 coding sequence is TGTGCCAGCAGCCAAGCGGAGGGTCCCTTTCGCGAGCAGTACTTC. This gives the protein CASSQAEGPFREQYF.

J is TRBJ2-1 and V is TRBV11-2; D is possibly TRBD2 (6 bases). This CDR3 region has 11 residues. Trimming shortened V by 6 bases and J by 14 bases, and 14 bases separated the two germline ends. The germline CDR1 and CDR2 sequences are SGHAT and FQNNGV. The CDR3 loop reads CASSWGERKFF. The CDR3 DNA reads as TGTGCCAGCAGTTGGGGGGAGAGAAAGTTCTTC.

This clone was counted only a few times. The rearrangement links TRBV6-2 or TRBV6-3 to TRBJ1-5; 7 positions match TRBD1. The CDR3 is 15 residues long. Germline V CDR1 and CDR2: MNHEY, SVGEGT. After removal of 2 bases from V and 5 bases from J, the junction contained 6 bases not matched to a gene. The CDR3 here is CASSYGPGGHQPQHF. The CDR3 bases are TGTGCCAGCAGTTACGGTCCAGGGGGGCATCAGCCCCAGCATTTT.

CDR3 region: CASSQITYGEQYF. CDR3 in DNA: TGTGCCAGCAGCCAGATCACGTACGGGGAGCAGTACTTC. This chain connects TRBV3-1 (or the pseudogene TRBV3-2) to TRBJ2-7; D ambiguous. Trimming removed 3 bases from V and 7 bases from J, with 13 bases in between. CDR1 and CDR2 from the germline V gene are LGHDT and YNNKEL (reference sequence). This CDR3 contains 13 residues.

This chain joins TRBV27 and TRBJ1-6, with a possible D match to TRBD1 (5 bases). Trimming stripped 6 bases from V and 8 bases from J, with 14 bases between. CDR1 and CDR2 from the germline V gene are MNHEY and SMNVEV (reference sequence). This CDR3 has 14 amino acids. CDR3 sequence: CASREDKGDSPLHF. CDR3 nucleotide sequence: TGTGCCAGCAGGGAGGATAAAGGGGATTCACCCCTCCACTTT.

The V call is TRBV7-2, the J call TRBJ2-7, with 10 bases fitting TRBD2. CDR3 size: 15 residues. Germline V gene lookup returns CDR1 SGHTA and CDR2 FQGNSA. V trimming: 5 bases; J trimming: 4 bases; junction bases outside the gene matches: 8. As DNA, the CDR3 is TGTGCCAGCAGCCGTCAGCGGGAGGGCCGATACGAGCAGTACTTC. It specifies CASSRQREGRYEQYF.

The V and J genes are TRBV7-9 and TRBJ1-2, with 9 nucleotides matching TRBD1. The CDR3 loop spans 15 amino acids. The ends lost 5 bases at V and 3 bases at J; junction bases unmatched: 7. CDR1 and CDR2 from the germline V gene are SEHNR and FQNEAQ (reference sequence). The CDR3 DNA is TGTGCCAGCAGCCGACCGGACAGGGGTGACTATGGCTACACCTTC. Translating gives CASSRPDRGDYGYTF. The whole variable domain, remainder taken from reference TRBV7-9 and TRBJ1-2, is DTGVSQNPRHKITKRGQNVTFRCDPISEHNRLYWYRQTLGQGPEFLTYFQNEAQLEKSRLLSDRFSAERPKGSFSTLEIQRTEQGDSAMYLCASSRPDRGDYGYTFGSGTRLTVV.

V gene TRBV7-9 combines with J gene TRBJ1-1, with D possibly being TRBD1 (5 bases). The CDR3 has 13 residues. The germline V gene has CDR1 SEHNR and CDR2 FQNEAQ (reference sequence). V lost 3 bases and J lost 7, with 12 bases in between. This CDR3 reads CASSLAFDSEAFF. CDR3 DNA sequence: TGTGCCAGCAGCTTGGCTTTCGACAGTGAAGCTTTCTTT. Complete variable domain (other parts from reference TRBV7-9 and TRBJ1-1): DTGVSQNPRHKITKRGQNVTFRCDPISEHNRLYWYRQTLGQGPEFLTYFQNEAQLEKSRLLSDRFSAERPKGSFSTLEIQRTEQGDSAMYLCASSLAFDSEAFFGQGTRLTVV.

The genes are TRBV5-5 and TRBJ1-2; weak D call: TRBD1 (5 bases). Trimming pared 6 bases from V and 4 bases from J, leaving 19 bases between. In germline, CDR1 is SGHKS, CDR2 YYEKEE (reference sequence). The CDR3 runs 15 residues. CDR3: CASMTGRTSGYGYTF. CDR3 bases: TGTGCCAGCATGACGGGACGGACTTCCGGCTATGGCTACACCTTC.

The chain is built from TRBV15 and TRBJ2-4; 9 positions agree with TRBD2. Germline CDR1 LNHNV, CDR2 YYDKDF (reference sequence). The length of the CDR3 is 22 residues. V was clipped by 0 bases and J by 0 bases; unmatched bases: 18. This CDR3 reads CATSRDGWSGRTPELAKNIQYF. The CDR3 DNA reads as TGTGCCACCAGCAGAGATGGTTGGAGCGGGAGGACTCCAGAACTAGCCAAAAACATTCAGTACTTC.

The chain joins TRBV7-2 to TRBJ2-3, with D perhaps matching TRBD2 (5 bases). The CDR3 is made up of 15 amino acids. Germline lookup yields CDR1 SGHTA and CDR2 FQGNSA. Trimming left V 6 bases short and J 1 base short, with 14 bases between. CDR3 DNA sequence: TGTGCCAGCAGTTATACTAGAAGCGGCACAGATACGCAGTATTTT. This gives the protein CASSYTRSGTDTQYF.

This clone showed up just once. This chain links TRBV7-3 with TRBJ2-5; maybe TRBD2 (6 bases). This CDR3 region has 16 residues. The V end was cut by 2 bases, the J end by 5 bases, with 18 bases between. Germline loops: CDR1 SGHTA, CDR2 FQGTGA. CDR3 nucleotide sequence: TGTGCCAGCAGCTTAGGGCGGCGGGGCCCCGGGGAGACCCAGTACTTC. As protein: CASSLGRRGPGETQYF.

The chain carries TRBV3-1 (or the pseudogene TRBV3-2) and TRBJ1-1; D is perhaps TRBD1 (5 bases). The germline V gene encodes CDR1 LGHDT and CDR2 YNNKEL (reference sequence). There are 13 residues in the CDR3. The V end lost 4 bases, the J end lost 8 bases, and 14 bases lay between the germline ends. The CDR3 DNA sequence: TGTGCCAGCAGCCCCGGGGGGGTCGGGGAAGCTTTCTTT. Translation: CASSPGGVGEAFF.

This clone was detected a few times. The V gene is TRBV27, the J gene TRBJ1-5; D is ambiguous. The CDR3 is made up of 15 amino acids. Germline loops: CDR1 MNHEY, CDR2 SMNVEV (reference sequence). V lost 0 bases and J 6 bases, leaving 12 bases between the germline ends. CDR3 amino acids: CASSLSRRTGQPQHF. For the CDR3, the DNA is TGTGCCAGCAGTTTATCCCGGAGGACGGGTCAGCCCCAGCATTTT.

The CDR3 loop is CASSYTRNQPQHF. Written as DNA, the CDR3 is TGTGCCAGCAGTTACACCCGAAATCAGCCCCAGCATTTT. The J gene is TRBJ1-5, the V gene TRBV6-5; D is undetermined. Trimming cost V 2 bases and J 4 bases, with 6 bases left between them. CDR3 length: 13 amino acids. Germline V gene data show CDR1 as MNHEY and CDR2 as SVGAGI.

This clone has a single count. DNA of the CDR3: TGTGCCAGTAGTATACTCGCTGGTTCCCTGAATTCACCCCTCCACTTT. This encodes CASSILAGSLNSPLHF. The chain combines TRBV19 with TRBJ1-6; D is uncertain. Germline V gene sequence: CDR1 LNHDA, CDR2 SQIVND (reference sequence). This CDR3 has 16 residues. Between the trimmed V and J ends, which lost 2 bases and 7 bases, there was a span of 15 bases.

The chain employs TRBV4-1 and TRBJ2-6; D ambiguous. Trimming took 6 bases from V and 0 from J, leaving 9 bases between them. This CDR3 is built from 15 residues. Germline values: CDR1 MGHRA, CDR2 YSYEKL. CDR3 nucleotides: TGCGCCAGCAGGTCCCCAGGCTCTGGGGCCAACGTCCTGACTTTC. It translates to CASRSPGSGANVLTF.

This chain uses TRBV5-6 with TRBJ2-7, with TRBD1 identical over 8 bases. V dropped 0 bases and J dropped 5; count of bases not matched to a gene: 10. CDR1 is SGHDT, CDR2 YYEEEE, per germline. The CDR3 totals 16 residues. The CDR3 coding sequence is TGTGCCAGCAGCTTGGTCGCAGGGGGCGAGGGAAACGAGCAGTACTTC. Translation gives CASSLVAGGEGNEQYF.